This is a list of T cell receptor beta chains from one sample in a study of blood T cell repertoires in COVID-19. The repertoire was sequenced with immunoSEQ multiplex PCR; TCRdb's copy has only in-frame clones and lacks some. This sample has fewer than 350,000 clones, with approximately 90% found just once. The specimen was peripheral blood. The receptors were sampled from a woman aged 25 to 45 with COVID-19, enrolled during active disease. The CDR3 runs from the conserved cysteine through the conserved F or W. Fields, in order: V gene, clone size, J gene, D gene, CDR3 protein, CDR3 DNA. The D gene is left open where the match is weak. Part of the rows lack a size; the others show once, few, many or a class for expanded clones.

TRBV4-1	NA	TRBJ2-2	TRBD1	CASTPGQGTGELFF	TGCGCCAGCACCCCAGGACAGGGCACCGGGGAGCTGTTTTTT
TRBV19	NA	TRBJ2-1	TRBD2	CASSISGSSYNEQFF	TGTGCCAGTAGTATTAGCGGGTCCTCCTACAATGAGCAGTTCTTC
TRBV2	NA	TRBJ2-7	TRBD2	CASSSPTLAGTSAKSYEQYF	TGTGCCAGCAGTTCCCCAACTCTGGCTGGGACTAGCGCGAAATCCTACGAGCAGTACTTC
TRBV11-2	NA	TRBJ2-5	NA	CASSLASAPSVTQYF	TGTGCCAGCAGCTTAGCTTCAGCCCCGAGCGTAACCCAGTACTTC
TRBV3-1/TRBV3-2	NA	TRBJ1-3	NA	CASSQVSGLGNTIYF	TGTGCCAGCAGCCAAGTATCAGGGCTAGGAAACACCATATATTTT
TRBV7-2	NA	TRBJ2-7	TRBD2	CASSLVAGYEQYF	TGTGCCAGCAGCTTAGTAGCGGGATACGAGCAGTACTTC
TRBV30	NA	TRBJ2-3	NA	CAWSLDTQYF	TGTGCCTGGAGTCTGGATACGCAGTATTTT
TRBV4-1	once	TRBJ1-5	NA	CASGVPSVSNQPQHF	TGCGCCAGTGGAGTACCCAGCGTTAGCAATCAGCCCCAGCATTTT
TRBV15	NA	TRBJ2-2	NA	CATSRGPPGGAGELFF	TGTGCCACCAGCAGAGGTCCCCCCGGAGGAGCCGGGGAGCTGTTTTTT
TRBV4-1	NA	TRBJ2-2	NA	CASSPIRGTGELFF	TGCGCCAGCAGCCCTATTAGGGGGACCGGGGAGCTGTTTTTT
TRBV28	NA	TRBJ2-3	TRBD1	CASSSGGSTDTQYF	TGTGCCAGCAGTTCAGGGGGAAGCACAGATACGCAGTATTTT
TRBV6-5	once	TRBJ1-6	NA	CASSYNRRTSPLHF	TGTGCCAGCAGTTACAATAGGAGAACTTCACCCCTCCACTTT
TRBV4-1	NA	TRBJ1-5	NA	CASSQEPGNNQPQHF	TGCGCCAGCAGCCAAGAACCAGGGAACAATCAGCCCCAGCATTTT
TRBV14	NA	TRBJ2-7	TRBD1	CASSLRDRPYEQYF	TGTGCCAGCAGCCTCCGGGACAGACCCTACGAGCAGTACTTC
TRBV4-1	NA	TRBJ1-2	TRBD1	CASSPRQGASYGYTF	TGCGCCAGCAGCCCACGACAGGGGGCTAGTTATGGCTACACCTTC
TRBV2	NA	TRBJ2-7	TRBD2	CASNTGRGLAPSDYEQYF	TGTGCCAGCAATACAGGTAGGGGACTAGCTCCATCGGACTACGAGCAGTACTTC
TRBV29-1	NA	TRBJ2-7	TRBD2	CSVQGSGGEQYF	TGCAGCGTTCAAGGTTCGGGGGGCGAGCAGTACTTC
TRBV2	NA	TRBJ2-6	NA	CASSEARFPRFGANVLTF	TGTGCCAGCAGTGAAGCCAGGTTCCCCCGGTTCGGGGCCAACGTCCTGACTTTC
TRBV19	NA	TRBJ2-6	TRBD2	CATSGLAGAGANVLTF	TGTGCCACCTCGGGACTAGCGGGAGCTGGGGCCAACGTCCTGACTTTC
TRBV6-5	NA	TRBJ2-5	TRBD2	CASRTSGRQTQYF	TGTGCCAGCAGGACTAGCGGGAGACAGACCCAGTACTTC
TRBV13	NA	TRBJ2-7	NA	CASVSSGGPLDEQYF	TGTGCCAGCGTTAGTAGCGGCGGACCTCTGGACGAGCAGTACTTC
TRBV5-6	NA	TRBJ2-7	TRBD2	CASSLKAGAFGGYEQYF	TGTGCCAGCAGCTTAAAAGCGGGAGCCTTCGGGGGCTACGAGCAGTACTTC
TRBV7-9	NA	TRBJ2-2	NA	CASSSPRLNTGELFF	TGTGCCAGCAGCTCGCCACGGTTGAACACCGGGGAGCTGTTTTTT
TRBV4-3	NA	TRBJ1-4	NA	CASSQEEWGLNEKLFF	TGCGCCAGCAGCCAAGAAGAGTGGGGGCTTAATGAAAAACTGTTTTTT
TRBV4-3	NA	TRBJ2-3	TRBD2	CASSQTGGSRADTQYF	TGCGCCAGCAGCCAAACCGGCGGGAGTCGAGCAGATACGCAGTATTTT
TRBV28	NA	TRBJ1-5	NA	CASSLSAGYQPQHF	TGTGCCAGCAGTTTATCGGCAGGGTACCAGCCCCAGCATTTT
TRBV28	NA	TRBJ2-7	TRBD2	CASRSTSGNSYEQYF	TGTGCCAGCAGATCTACTAGCGGGAACTCCTACGAGCAGTACTTC
TRBV29-1	few	TRBJ2-1	TRBD2	CSVEIGLAGGLIWYNEQFF	TGCAGCGTTGAAATAGGACTAGCGGGAGGGCTGATATGGTACAATGAGCAGTTCTTC
TRBV6-4	NA	TRBJ2-7	NA	CASSDGGSEQYF	TGTGCCAGCAGTGACGGGGGGTCCGAGCAGTACTTC
TRBV7-3	NA	TRBJ2-1	TRBD2	CASSLYPRTSGIHNEQFF	TGTGCCAGCAGCTTATACCCCCGGACTAGCGGGATTCACAATGAGCAGTTCTTC
TRBV5-1	NA	TRBJ2-1	NA	CASSLTVGEQFF	TGCGCCAGCAGCCTGACAGTTGGTGAGCAGTTCTTC
TRBV28	NA	TRBJ1-5	NA	CASSPRGGGQPQHF	TGTGCCAGCAGTCCCCGCGGGGGAGGGCAGCCCCAGCATTTT
TRBV6-5	NA	TRBJ2-7	NA	CASSYRESGEQYF	TGTGCCAGCAGTTACAGGGAGTCGGGCGAGCAGTACTTC
TRBV18	once	TRBJ2-1	TRBD2	CASSPGAGGDEQFF	TGTGCCAGCTCACCCGGAGCGGGGGGTGATGAGCAGTTCTTC
TRBV6-2/TRBV6-3	NA	TRBJ2-7	TRBD2	CASSYRSSGLSYEQYF	TGTGCCAGCAGTTACCGTTCTAGCGGCCTATCCTACGAGCAGTACTTC
TRBV2	NA	TRBJ2-5	TRBD2	CASSGEREWRETQYF	TGTGCCAGCAGTGGAGAGCGGGAGTGGCGAGAGACCCAGTACTTC
TRBV5-6	NA	TRBJ2-5	NA	CASSLLQGPETQYF	TGTGCCAGCAGCTTGCTACAGGGTCCAGAGACCCAGTACTTC
TRBV19	NA	TRBJ1-2	NA	CASSIGGDGYTF	TGTGCCAGTAGTATAGGCGGCGATGGCTACACCTTC